This record looks at one T cell receptor (beta chain) sequence and its context. Compared with the rest of its sample, this clonotype is medium-sized (0.01 to 0.1%). Its cognate antigen has yet to be identified. Base-call qualities are not available, and no considerably larger clone is one nucleotide away. Receptors were amplified or captured by 5' RACE. Sequenced using a NextSeq 500. The TCR library protocol attached a unique molecular identifier to each TCR cDNA molecule to allow correction of PCR and sequencing errors. Turning to the authors' computational methods: Decombinator tools were used for TCR identification, UMI-based error correction and CDR3 extraction. Expanded TCRs were defined as those above a frequency of 2 per 1,000, corresponding to the top 1% of the tumor frequency distribution. Expanded tumor TCRs were classed as regional if statistically deemed absent (corrected P<0.05) from at least one tumor region, otherwise ubiquitous. Each repertoire was subsampled 100 times to 5,000 TCRs, after which Renyi diversity was computed with the R vegan package. CDR3 similarity networks were constructed using string-kernel similarity of amino acid triplets, with links drawn between CDR3s whose pairwise similarity was above 0.82. TCRdb reprocessed the public reads (quality trimming at Q25 with fastp, clone calling with MiXCR) and kept in-frame beta chains. Rows merge per CDR3 protein into single entries with the most common DNA and genes. The V and J calls, along with clone size, are taken from TCRdb and not from the paper's own processing. Present in this sample are thousands of distinct CDR3 sequences, 14% to 15% of which were seen just once. The ten biggest clones cover approximately 8.1% of the sample.

Cut back by 2 bases and 6 bases, the V and J ends lie 11 bases apart. The CDR3 numbers 14 residues from cysteine through phenylalanine. This entry keeps only the CDR3 DNA: 42 bases, framed from base 1. For CDR1 and CDR2, the germline V gene (reference sequence) lists MNHNY and SVGAGI. The data originate from a study of spatial heterogeneity in lung cancer (dated by TCRdb to between 2019 and 2020). About the full investigation: More beta-chain than alpha-chain transcripts were consistently detected, likely reflecting higher beta-chain transcript abundance. In tumor regions, TCR transcript counts showed a strong correlation with a T cell transcriptional module score from matched bulk RNA-seq. In the raw uncorrected reads, each unique combination of TCR and UMI appeared more than ten times on average. In non-small cell lung cancer, the study quantitatively compared TCR alpha and beta repertoires across several tumor regions, matched nontumor lung, and blood. Nonsynonymous mutation counts, determined by whole-exome sequencing of tumor tissue, were related to features of the TCR repertoire. Both alpha and beta chains were TCR-sequenced in approximately 200 tumor regions, under 85 matched nontumor lung samples and 55 to 60 PBMC samples obtained at surgery.

Sample time point, as interpreted from the label and publication: sample taken at primary tumor resection. The donors were more than 60 patients from the lung TRACERx cohort who had early-stage, untreated non-small cell lung cancer. Without any cell sorting, TCR sequencing was performed on whole RNA extracted either from tumor and nontumor lung tissue or from cryopreserved PBMC samples. Only patients for whom sufficient RNA was available from at least two tumor regions were selected for TCR sequencing. Before selection, tumor and adjacent nontumor lung specimens were reviewed by a lung pathologist. General conclusions and limits of the study: Additional single-cell paired TCR alpha and beta sequencing was considered necessary to confirm, at a functional level, the hypothesis that regional TCRs recognize regional mutations. The tumor nonsynonymous mutation count correlated with the number of expanded alpha and beta TCRs within the tumor. TCR-seq coverage of tumor T cells was estimated at only approximately 7% for alpha chains and 11% to 15% for beta chains. Counts of ubiquitous and regional expanded TCRs correlated with counts of ubiquitous and regional nonsynonymous mutations, respectively.

The clonotype was recovered from a female donor with early-stage non-small cell lung cancer. The sequence joins TRBV6-6 to TRBJ2-1, with the D segment possibly TRBD1 or TRBD2, each aligning over 6 bases. The source material was lung tumor tissue, sampled at surgery. The DNA sequence is given as TGTGCCAGCAGTTACGGGGGGCCGGGCAATGAGCAGTTCTTC. Its protein is CASSYGGPGNEQFF.